The sequence of this TCR beta chain was determined in a study of blood T cell repertoires in COVID-19 (dated by TCRdb to about 2020). Background on the whole study: Collaborator samples came from the United States, Italy and Spain and covered acute and convalescent phases of COVID-19. The prospective study material was composed of cDNA or gDNA derived from T cells, B-cell-depleted T cells, or PBMCs. The repertoires were released in a freely available public database meant as a resource for research on the immune response to SARS-CoV-2. HLA class I and class II types, where available, came from metadata supplied by the sample provider rather than from assay-based typing. Samples came from the ongoing ImmuneRACE study (first 160 participants) plus 1,254 subjects from 6 global collaborators. Deeply sampled blood TCRbeta repertoires from subjects exposed to, actively infected with, or recovered from COVID-19 were included in the dataset. Nearly every sample came with metadata listing a de-identified subject ID, COVID-19 status, age in years and sex. General findings and caveats noted by the study authors: How much clinical and demographic metadata was included differed by source and by participant, and the metadata was provided uncurated.

The collaborating institutions used their own protocols to collect whole blood in K2EDTA tubes. For TCRbeta analysis, collaborator samples were shipped as frozen whole blood, as isolated PBMCs, or as DNA extracted from either sample type. To note about this clone: The antigen this receptor binds is unknown. The record has no base qualities; no much larger clone is one base away.

V is cut by 2 bases and J by 4 bases, and the space between the germline ends is 12 bases. CDR3 length: 14 amino acids, cysteine to phenylalanine. Kept here is only the CDR3 DNA, which spans 42 bases and is read in frame from base 1. As encoded in the germline V gene, CDR1 is SGHTA while CDR2 is FQGNSA. TCRbeta CDR3 regions were amplified from genomic DNA using the immunoSEQ Assay, a bias-controlled multiplex PCR. Regarding the original processing steps: Within the assay, amplification of reference gene primers was used to estimate how many nucleated cells each sample contained. Sequence reads were collapsed and filtered to measure the absolute abundance of every unique TCRbeta CDR3 rearrangement. For each sample, productive Simpson clonality was calculated as the square root of Simpson's diversity index over productive rearrangements. The immuneACCESS repertoire file appears here via TCRdb, limited to in-frame rearrangements. These files lack a portion of the clones; in checked studies, under half of the deficit traces to unresolved V genes, and the cause of the others is not known. V, J and clone size derive from that table, while D and trimming were established from the DNA sequence. This sample comprises about 210,000 clones, roughly 85% of them detected only once. The ten biggest clones cover about 4.9% of the sample.

This receptor chain uses TRBV7-2 and TRBJ2-7; no D segment can be confidently identified. The sequencing sample was made of peripheral blood. The TCR comes from a woman over 75 with acute or convalescent COVID-19. CDR3 loop: CASSLHLGLYEQYF. The nucleotide sequence is given as TGTGCCAGCAGCTTACATCTAGGTTTATACGAGCAGTACTTC.